This entry lists 31 T cell receptor beta chains sequenced from one sample in a study of cytomegalovirus exposure and HLA in healthy donors. The primer mix had 60 Vbeta and 13 Jbeta primers. Sequencing used immunoSEQ multiplex PCR; TCRdb keeps in-frame clones, though not all of them. The table includes about 160,000 clones, around 73% detected once. Sequencing was carried out using PBMCs. Receptors originate from a young woman in good health and CMV-seronegative.

The rearrangement joins TRBV11-1 to TRBJ2-7, with TRBD1 identical over 7 bases. This CDR3 has 15 residues. With 5 bases clipped from V and 0 bases from J, the junction kept 7 bases outside the gene matches. Germline values: CDR1 SGHAT, CDR2 FQDESV (reference sequence). The CDR3, as DNA: TGTGCCAGCAGCCCGACAGAGGGGGCCTCCTACGAGCAGTACTTC. It codes for CASSPTEGASYEQYF. The full variable domain, rest sourced from reference TRBV11-1 and TRBJ2-7, is EAEVAQSPRYKITEKSQAVAFWCDPISGHATLYWYRQILGQGPELLVQFQDESVVDDSQLPKDRFSAERLKGVDSTLKIQPAELGDSAMYLCASSPTEGASYEQYFGPGTRLTVT.

Note on this clone: One end of the junction fails to match germline, which may point to a read error. This rearrangement joins TRBV6-6 to TRBJ2-1, with 8 bases aligning to TRBD1. This CDR3 is built from 13 residues. Germline CDR1 is MNHNY and CDR2 is SVGAGI (reference sequence). CDR3 coding DNA: TGTGCCAGCAGTTGGGGACAGGTGAATGAGCAGCTCTTC. This encodes CASSWGQVNEQLF.

The J gene is TRBJ2-1, the V gene TRBV27; D is undetermined. Germline V CDR1 and CDR2: MNHEY, SMNVEV (reference sequence). Trimming removed 2 bases from V and 2 bases from J, with 13 bases in between. The CDR3 loop spans 16 amino acids. The CDR3 coding sequence is TGTGCCAGCAGTTTAAAGAGTCCGTCTACCTACAATGAGCAGTTCTTC. Its protein is CASSLKSPSTYNEQFF.

The chain combines TRBV13 with TRBJ1-2; TRBD1 matches 7 bases. CDR1 PRHDT and CDR2 FYEKMQ come from the germline V gene (reference sequence). With 5 bases clipped from V and 4 bases from J, the junction kept 7 bases outside the gene matches. This CDR3 has 14 residues. The CDR3 bases are TGTGCCAGCAGCCAACAGGGGTGGGCCTATGGCTACACCTTC. It translates to CASSQQGWAYGYTF.

V usage is TRBV4-3 and J usage is TRBJ1-4, with TRBD1 matching 7 bases. V lost 4 bases and J lost 4; bases outside the gene matches: 9. CDR1 is LGHNA, CDR2 YSLEER, per germline. The CDR3 spans 16 residues. The DNA of the CDR3 is TGCGCCAGCAGCCGGTCATCGACAGGGATTAATGAAAAACTGTTTTTT. Protein product: CASSRSSTGINEKLFF.

J is TRBJ1-1 and V is TRBV2; a weak D match, TRBD1 (6 bases). Between the trimmed V and J ends, which lost 8 bases and 5 bases, there was a span of 21 bases. Germline V gene sequence: CDR1 SNHLY, CDR2 FYNNEI. The CDR3 runs 15 residues. In nucleotides, the CDR3 is TGTGCCAGCCTGCGATTACAGGGAAGTGGGACTGAAGCTTTCTTT. Translating gives CASLRLQGSGTEAFF.

The V call is TRBV11-2, the J call TRBJ1-1; D gene unclear. The CDR3 totals 12 residues. The ends were cut back, 5 bases at V and 7 bases at J, with 11 bases in the middle. The germline V gene has CDR1 SGHAT and CDR2 FQNNGV. CDR3 in DNA: TGTGCCAGCAGCCCACAGACCCGTGAAGCTTTCTTT. Its protein is CASSPQTREAFF.

The chain employs TRBV12-5 and TRBJ2-2; 10 bases agree with TRBD1. The ends lost 2 bases at V and 5 bases at J; junction bases unmatched: 5. The CDR3 has 16 residues. Looked up from germline, CDR1 is LGHNT and CDR2 is FRNRAP. In nucleotides, the CDR3 is TGTGCTAGTGGTTTGATCCGGGACAGGGGTACCGGGGAGCTGTTTTTT. Protein: CASGLIRDRGTGELFF.

A few counts support this clone. The chain employs TRBV25-1 and TRBJ1-1; D unresolved. The ends were cut back, 1 base at V and 7 bases at J, with 4 bases in the middle. Germline CDR1 is MGHDK and CDR2 is SYGVNS. CDR3 size: 11 residues. This chain's CDR3 is CASSESVEAFF. CDR3 nucleotide sequence: TGTGCCAGCAGTGAATCGGTTGAAGCTTTCTTT.

The chain employs TRBV7-9 and TRBJ1-1; perhaps TRBD1 as D (5 bases). Per germline, CDR1 SEHNR and CDR2 FQNEAQ (reference sequence). This CDR3 spans 13 amino acids. The germline V and J ends were trimmed by 5 bases and 4 bases, with 11 bases remaining between them. The CDR3 region has the DNA TGTGCCAGCAGCGCCCCGGGGGGCACTGAAGCTTTCTTT. This codes for CASSAPGGTEAFF.

The rearrangement links TRBV25-1 to TRBJ1-2; the match to TRBD1 covers 7 bases. The CDR3 length is 13 residues. V was clipped by 5 bases and J by 7 bases; unmatched bases: 7. Germline V lookup: CDR1 MGHDK, CDR2 SYGVNS. CDR3 in DNA: TGTGCCAGCAGTAAAGACAGGGTTTCTGGCTACACCTTC. It codes for CASSKDRVSGYTF.

This chain uses TRBV11-2 with TRBJ1-1, with a tentative D call TRBD1 (6 bases). The CDR3 is 16 amino acids. Germline V gives CDR1 SGHAT, CDR2 FQNNGV. The V end was cut by 3 bases, the J end by 2 bases, with 16 bases between. CDR3 in amino acids: CASSFRGGTRNTEAFF. CDR3 bases: TGTGCCAGCAGCTTTAGGGGGGGGACACGCAACACTGAAGCTTTCTTT.

The chain recombines TRBV7-8 with TRBJ2-7; 8 nucleotides line up with TRBD2. The CDR3 is 15 residues long. Germline CDR1 and CDR2: SGHVS and FQNEAQ. V was pared by 1 base and J by 2 bases, with 4 bases of the junction left unmatched. CDR3 DNA: TGTGCCAGCAGCTTAGGACTAGCGTCTACCTACGAGCAGTACGTC. This codes for CASSLGLASTYEQYV.

The CDR3 loop reads CASSQTSGGMDTQYF. CDR3 nucleotides: TGCGCCAGCAGCCAGACTAGCGGGGGGATGGATACGCAGTATTTT. This chain links TRBV4-1 with TRBJ2-3, with 13 bases that match TRBD2. The CDR3 length is 15 residues. V was clipped by 3 bases and J by 6 bases; unmatched bases: 3. CDR1 is MGHRA, CDR2 YSYEKL, per germline.

The rearrangement uses TRBV6-5 and TRBJ2-2, with D unresolved. This CDR3 is 14 amino acids long. Germline-derived CDR1 and CDR2 are MNHEY and SVGAGI. Trimming removed 0 bases from V and 3 bases from J, with 5 bases in between. CDR3 nucleotides: TGTGCCAGCAGTTACTCACCAGACACCGGGGAGCTGTTTTTT. Its protein is CASSYSPDTGELFF.

This clone was counted a single time. The chain combines TRBV25-1 with TRBJ2-3, with D tentatively TRBD2 (7 bases). Trimming removed 4 bases at V and 2 bases at J, with 13 bases between. This CDR3 has 15 residues. Looked up from germline, CDR1 is MGHDK and CDR2 is SYGVNS. The CDR3 loop reads CASSVGGRDTDTQYF. DNA for the CDR3: TGTGCCAGCAGTGTGGGGGGGCGGGACACAGATACGCAGTATTTT.

Points on this clone: The junction departs from the called germline gene at one end, perhaps through a read error. This chain joins TRBV7-2 and TRBJ2-1; 7 nucleotides match TRBD2. The CDR3 covers 12 residues. Germline CDR1 reads SGHTA; CDR2 reads FQGNSA. CDR3 sequence: CASSPGLGPGVF. CDR3 sequence (DNA): TGTGCCAGCAGCCCCGGACTAGGCCCGGGCGTCTTC.

This chain uses TRBV5-4 with TRBJ1-2; 9 bases match TRBD1. V dropped 4 bases and J dropped 2; count of bases not matched to a gene: 3. The germline V gene has CDR1 SGHNT and CDR2 YYREEE (reference sequence). The CDR3 runs 14 residues. CDR3 protein: CASSEGTGNYGYTF. The DNA of the CDR3 is TGTGCCAGCAGCGAGGGGACAGGGAACTATGGCTACACCTTC.

The chain links TRBV11-3 to TRBJ1-1; no firm D call. CDR3 length: 15 residues. Germline loops: CDR1 SGHNT, CDR2 YENEEA. Trimming took 1 base from V and 0 from J, leaving 9 bases between them. This CDR3 is CASSLGGGVNTEAFF. The CDR3 coding sequence is TGTGCCAGCAGCTTAGGCGGCGGAGTGAACACTGAAGCTTTCTTT.

The chain links TRBV11-2 to TRBJ2-5; D gene uncertain. Looked up from germline, CDR1 is SGHAT and CDR2 is FQNNGV. The CDR3 has 14 residues. V was pared by 1 base and J by 5 bases, with 11 bases between. Written as DNA, the CDR3 is TGTGCCAGCAGCTTAGTGGCAGCGTGGGAGACCCAGTACTTC. It encodes CASSLVAAWETQYF.

This clone is a singleton in its sample. The chain employs TRBV6-5 and TRBJ2-1; tentative D call: TRBD2 (5 bases). The CDR3 runs 14 residues. V was shortened by 0 bases and J by 7 bases, with 10 bases between the two germline ends. Germline V lookup: CDR1 MNHEY, CDR2 SVGAGI. The CDR3 region has the DNA TGTGCCAGCAGTTACTCTCCGGGGAATAATGAGCAGTTCTTC. Protein: CASSYSPGNNEQFF.

The chain couples TRBV28 to TRBJ2-7; 7 bases align to TRBD2. The CDR3 spans 12 residues. With 7 bases clipped from V and 3 bases from J, the junction kept 3 bases outside the gene matches. Germline CDR1 reads MDHEN; CDR2 reads SYDVKM. CDR3 in amino acids: CASTRGDYEQYF. The CDR3 DNA reads TGTGCCAGCACTCGGGGGGACTACGAGCAGTACTTC.

J is TRBJ1-1 and V is TRBV7-2, with a possible D match to TRBD1 (6 bases). The CDR3 is 14 amino acids. From germline, CDR1 is SGHTA and CDR2 FQGNSA. V lost 1 base to trimming and J lost 5 bases, with 11 bases between them. The chain's CDR3 is CASSLGTGRTEAFF. The DNA of the CDR3 is TGTGCCAGCAGCTTAGGAACAGGGCGGACTGAAGCTTTCTTT.

This clone was seen more than once but under ten times. The chain joins TRBV11-2 to TRBJ2-7; 9 bases match TRBD2. The CDR3 is 13 residues long. V was clipped by 6 bases and J by 7 bases; unmatched bases: 7. Germline CDR1 is SGHAT and CDR2 is FQNNGV. CDR3 protein: CASRPGLASEQYF. The CDR3 coding sequence is TGTGCCAGCAGGCCGGGACTAGCAAGTGAGCAGTACTTC.

V gene TRBV11-2 combines with J gene TRBJ1-4, with D perhaps matching TRBD1 (6 bases). Germline V gene sequence: CDR1 SGHAT, CDR2 FQNNGV. V lost 6 bases to trimming and J lost 6 bases, with 20 bases between them. This CDR3 has 16 residues. The CDR3 nucleotides are TGTGCCAGCAGTCCTACGGCGGGGGCCGGGGATGAAAAACTGTTTTTT. It codes for CASSPTAGAGDEKLFF.

The rearrangement uses TRBV10-1 and TRBJ2-2; D is possibly TRBD1 (5 bases). CDR1 and CDR2 (germline): WNHNN, SYGVQD (reference sequence). Trimming left V 2 bases short and J 5 bases short, with 12 bases between. This CDR3 is 15 amino acids long. The CDR3 DNA reads TGCGCCAGCAGTGAGGTCCCAGGGATGACCGGGGAGCTGTTTTTT. It translates to CASSEVPGMTGELFF.

This clone was detected only a few times. CDR3 in DNA: TGTGCCAGCAGCAGGGAGGACACCGGGGAGCTGTTTTTT. It is translated as CASSREDTGELFF. The chain joins TRBV7-9 to TRBJ2-2, with D possibly being TRBD2 (6 bases). The CDR3 is 13 residues long. Trimming left V 5 bases short and J 3 bases short, with 7 bases between. Germline CDR1 reads SEHNR; CDR2 reads FQNEAQ (reference sequence).

The CDR3 region is CASSERGLAGGYSTDTQYF. CDR3 sequence (DNA): TGTGCCAGCAGTGAACGTGGTCTAGCGGGGGGGTATAGCACAGATACGCAGTATTTT. The chain couples TRBV6-1 to TRBJ2-3, with 12 bases aligning to TRBD2. Trimming removed 2 bases from V and 0 bases from J; junction bases left unmatched: 9. The CDR3 extends over 19 amino acids. Germline V gene sequence: CDR1 MNHNS, CDR2 SASEGT.

This sequence joins TRBV7-3 and TRBJ1-5, with 9 bases fitting TRBD1. CDR1 and CDR2 (germline): SGHTA, FQGTGA. The V segment lost 5 bases and the J segment 6 bases; nucleotides outside the gene matches: 8. This CDR3 comprises 15 residues. DNA of the CDR3: TGTGCCAGCAGCATTACAGGGGGCGATGGTCAGCCCCAGCATTTT. Its protein product is CASSITGGDGQPQHF.

The chain has TRBV9 and TRBJ2-1; the match to TRBD2 covers 7 bases. V gave up 3 bases and J gave up 3 bases; unmatched junction bases: 9. CDR3 length equals 16 residues. The V gene's germline CDR1 is SGDLS and CDR2 YYNGEE. The CDR3 is CASSGSHWDYYNEQFF. Here the CDR3 DNA reads TGTGCCAGCAGCGGGTCGCATTGGGACTACTACAATGAGCAGTTCTTC.

The chain employs TRBV27 and TRBJ1-2; D may be TRBD1 (5 bases). Germline V gene lookup returns CDR1 MNHEY and CDR2 SMNVEV (reference sequence). This CDR3 is built from 14 residues. Trimming shortened V by 2 bases and J by 3 bases, and 10 bases separated the two germline ends. CDR3 DNA sequence: TGTGCCAGCAGTTTAGTGGGGCCCTACTATGGCTACACCTTC. Translating gives CASSLVGPYYGYTF.